This is a list of T cell receptor beta chains from one sample in a study of T cells expressing NK-cell markers. TCRdb re-called the 5' RACE reads; one entry per CDR3 protein, DNA not given. The data show a few hundred thousand distinct CDR3 sequences, and the top ten clones hold around 5.2%. Sequences were obtained from blood T cells: a sorted CD56 or NKG2C T cell subset, CD4+ or CD8+ T cells, or bulk PBMC T cells (not recorded which). Receptors were obtained from a man aged 18 to 69 in good health. Both conserved end residues are part of each CDR3.

>TRBV27|TRBJ1-5
CASSFRGAPQHF
>TRBV6-5|TRBJ2-4
CASSYSSNRAKNIQYF
>TRBV28|TRBJ2-7
CASSFGPPPEQYF
>TRBV7-9|TRBJ2-7
CASSQGHTEQYF
>TRBV5-1|TRBJ1-3
CASTGGPGNTIYF
>TRBV5-4|TRBJ2-7
CASSGTQGYEQYF
>TRBV5-1|TRBJ2-4
CASSQLLGQNTLAKNIQYF
>TRBV3-1|TRBJ2-1
CASSQFQTSGGNNEQFF
>TRBV12-3/TRBV12-4|TRBJ2-1
CASSLWAGPYRYNEQFF
>TRBV7-8|TRBJ2-1
CASSPRGLGPNEQFF
>TRBV7-9|TRBJ1-1
CASSLTPTGPGTEAFF
>TRBV6-2/TRBV6-3|TRBJ2-3
CASSYSVQRLDPDTQYF
>TRBV27|TRBJ2-7
CASRLEGTGRLEQYF
>TRBV6-5|TRBJ1-4
CASSYDPGRGEKLFF
>TRBV5-6|TRBJ1-2
CASSLWDSVGGYTF
>TRBV4-2|TRBJ1-2
CASSQVGRGYGYGYTF
>TRBV6-2/TRBV6-3|TRBJ1-1
CASSPGEGTEAFF
>TRBV5-1|TRBJ1-1
CASRAGLTVNTEAFF
>TRBV7-2|TRBJ2-5
CASRRNRGAGETQYF
>TRBV12-3/TRBV12-4|TRBJ2-7
CASSFGGARGEQYF
>TRBV20-1|TRBJ2-3
CSARDLAGASSTDTQYF
>TRBV6-1|TRBJ2-3
CASRAGTIPDTQYF
>TRBV12-3/TRBV12-4|TRBJ2-7
CASSRGPGLAGEQYF
>TRBV4-2|TRBJ2-7
CASSPGTIQSGEQYF
>TRBV12-3/TRBV12-4|TRBJ2-4
CASSFVRQSGIQYF
>TRBV10-3|TRBJ1-2
CAISVHQRNNYGYTF
>TRBV20-1|TRBJ1-3
CSAPGLTGNTIYF
>TRBV6-1|TRBJ2-4
CASSTDWTGIQYF
>TRBV5-4|TRBJ2-3
CASSLKGLAGGSYTDTQYF
>TRBV12-3/TRBV12-4|TRBJ2-5
CASSSYLNPPGALETQYF
>TRBV6-5|TRBJ2-2
CASSYVRGGTGELFF
>TRBV18|TRBJ2-2
CASSPPSDNTGELFF
>TRBV12-3/TRBV12-4|TRBJ2-7
CASSPVLAGGHSYEQYF
>TRBV12-3/TRBV12-4|TRBJ1-1
CASRPGTGLNTEAFF
>TRBV28|TRBJ2-7
CASSPFGVSYEQYF
>TRBV12-5|TRBJ1-5
CASGRESGTAYTQPQHF
>TRBV5-1|TRBJ1-2
CASRRSNYGYTF
>TRBV6-1|TRBJ1-2
CASSPGENPYGYTF
>TRBV20-1|TRBJ1-6
CSARGQAYSPLHF
>TRBV15|TRBJ2-5
CATSREQVRGRGTETQYF
>TRBV7-7|TRBJ2-3
CASSQGARDTQYF
>TRBV29-1|TRBJ2-1
CSVEDRGFEQFF
>TRBV6-1|TRBJ2-7
CASTHRSGGYYEQYF
>TRBV7-2|TRBJ2-5
CASSSSTGTDQETQYF